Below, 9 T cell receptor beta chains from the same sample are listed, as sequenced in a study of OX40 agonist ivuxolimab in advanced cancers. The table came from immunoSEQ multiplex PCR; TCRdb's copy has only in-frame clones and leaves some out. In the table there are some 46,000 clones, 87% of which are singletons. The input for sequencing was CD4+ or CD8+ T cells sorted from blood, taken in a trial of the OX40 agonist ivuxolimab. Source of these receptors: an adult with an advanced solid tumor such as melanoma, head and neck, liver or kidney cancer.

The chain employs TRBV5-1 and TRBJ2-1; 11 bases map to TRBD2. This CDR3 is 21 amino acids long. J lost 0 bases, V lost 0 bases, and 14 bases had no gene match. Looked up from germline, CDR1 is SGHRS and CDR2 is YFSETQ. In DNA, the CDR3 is TGCGCCAGCAGCTTGGTGGGCCTAGCGGGAGGACGCAGTAGCTCCTACAATGAGCAGTTCTTC. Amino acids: CASSLVGLAGGRSSSYNEQFF. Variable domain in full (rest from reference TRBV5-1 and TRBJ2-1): KAGVTQTPRYLIKTRGQQVTLSCSPISGHRSVSWYQQTPGQGLQFLFEYFSETQRNKGNFPGRFSGRQFSNSRSEMNVSTLELGDSALYLCASSLVGLAGGRSSSYNEQFFGPGTRLTVL.

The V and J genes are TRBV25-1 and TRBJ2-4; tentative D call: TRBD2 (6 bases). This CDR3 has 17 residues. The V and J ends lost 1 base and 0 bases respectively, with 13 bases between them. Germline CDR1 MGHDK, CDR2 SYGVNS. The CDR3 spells CASSESGVGLAKNIQYF. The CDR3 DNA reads TGTGCCAGCAGTGAATCGGGAGTGGGGCTAGCCAAAAACATTCAGTACTTC. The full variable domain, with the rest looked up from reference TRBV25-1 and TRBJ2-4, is EADIYQTPRYLVIGTGKKITLECSQTMGHDKMYWYQQDPGMELHLIHYSYGVNSTEKGDLSSESTVSRIRTEHFPLTLESARPSHTSQYLCASSESGVGLAKNIQYFGAGTRLSVL.

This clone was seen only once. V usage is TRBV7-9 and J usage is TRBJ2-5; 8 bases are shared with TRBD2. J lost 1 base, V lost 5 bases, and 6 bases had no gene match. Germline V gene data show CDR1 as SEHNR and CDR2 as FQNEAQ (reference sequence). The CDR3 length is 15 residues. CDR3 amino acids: CASSQDREGQETQYF. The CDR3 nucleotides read TGTGCCAGCAGCCAAGATCGGGAGGGCCAAGAGACCCAGTACTTC. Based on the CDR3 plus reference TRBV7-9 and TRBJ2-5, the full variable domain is DTGVSQNPRHKITKRGQNVTFRCDPISEHNRLYWYRQTLGQGPEFLTYFQNEAQLEKSRLLSDRFSAERPKGSFSTLEIQRTEQGDSAMYLCASSQDREGQETQYFGPGTRLLVL.

CDR3 sequence reads: CASSAGQNTGELFF. DNA for the CDR3: TGTGCCAGCAGCGCGGGACAGAACACCGGGGAGCTGTTTTTT. The V gene is TRBV2, the J gene TRBJ2-2; perhaps D is TRBD1 or TRBD2 (6 bases each). Germline assignment: CDR1 SNHLY and CDR2 FYNNEI. V gave up 6 bases and J gave up 1 base, with 9 bases separating them. The CDR3 has 14 residues.

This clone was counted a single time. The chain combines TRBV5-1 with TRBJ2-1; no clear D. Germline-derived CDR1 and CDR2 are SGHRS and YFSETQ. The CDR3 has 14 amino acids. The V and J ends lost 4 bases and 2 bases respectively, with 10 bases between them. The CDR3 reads CASSNLNTYNEQFF. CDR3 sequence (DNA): TGCGCCAGCAGCAACTTGAACACCTACAATGAGCAGTTCTTC.

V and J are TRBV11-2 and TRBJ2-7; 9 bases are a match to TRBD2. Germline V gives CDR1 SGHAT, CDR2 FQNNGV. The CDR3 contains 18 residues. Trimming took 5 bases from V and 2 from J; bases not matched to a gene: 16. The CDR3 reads CASSKGQTESGRTYEQYF. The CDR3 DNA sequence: TGTGCCAGCAGCAAGGGACAGACTGAGAGCGGGAGGACCTACGAGCAGTACTTC.

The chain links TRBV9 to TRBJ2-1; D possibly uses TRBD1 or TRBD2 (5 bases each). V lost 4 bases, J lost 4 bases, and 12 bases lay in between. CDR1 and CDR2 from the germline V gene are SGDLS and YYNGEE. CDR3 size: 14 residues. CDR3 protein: CASSRRGEYNEQFF. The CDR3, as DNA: TGTGCCAGCAGCAGGAGAGGGGAGTACAATGAGCAGTTCTTC.

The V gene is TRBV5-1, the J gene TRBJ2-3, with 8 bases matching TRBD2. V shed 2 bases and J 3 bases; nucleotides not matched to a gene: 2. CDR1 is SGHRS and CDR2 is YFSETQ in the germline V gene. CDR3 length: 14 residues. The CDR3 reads CASSFERETDTQYF. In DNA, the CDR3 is TGCGCCAGCAGCTTTGAGCGGGAGACAGATACGCAGTATTTT.

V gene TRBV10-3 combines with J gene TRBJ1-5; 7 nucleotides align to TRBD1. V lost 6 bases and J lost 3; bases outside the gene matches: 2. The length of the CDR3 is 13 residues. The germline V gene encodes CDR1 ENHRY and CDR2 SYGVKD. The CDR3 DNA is TGTGCCATCAGCGGACAGGTCAATCAGCCCCAGCATTTT. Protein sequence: CAISGQVNQPQHF.